Listed below are T cell receptor beta chains from one sample, sequenced in a study of T cells in Graves' hyperthyroidism and ophthalmopathy. TCRdb used MiXCR to reprocess the multiplex PCR reads, holding one entry per CDR3 protein. The table records 550,000 to 850,000 distinct CDR3 sequences, over 15% of them present only once. The sample was blood. The receptors derive from a woman aged 50 to 60 with Graves' hyperthyroidism that later progressed to Graves' ophthalmopathy. The CDR3 runs from the conserved cysteine through the conserved F or W. Each record gives: CDR3 DNA, CDR3 protein, clone size, J gene, D gene, V gene. D genes are given only for firm matches. The size entry is marked missing in some rows and otherwise reads once, few, many or a size class.

DNA: TGCAGTGCCAGGGCCTCAGATACGCAGTATTTT
CDR3: CSARASDTQYF
size: -
J: TRBJ2-3
D: -
V: TRBV20-1

DNA: TGCGCCAGCAGCCAAGTCGAGAGGACCGAGCAGTACTTC
CDR3: CASSQVERTEQYF
size: -
J: TRBJ2-7
D: -
V: TRBV4-1

DNA: TGTGCCGCGAAACAGGGGGTCAATCAGCCCCAGCATTTT
CDR3: CAAKQGVNQPQHF
size: -
J: TRBJ1-5
D: TRBD1
V: TRBV6-1

DNA: TGTGCCAGCAGCTACGACAGGGGGCTCGAGCAGTACTTC
CDR3: CASSYDRGLEQYF
size: -
J: TRBJ2-7
D: TRBD1
V: TRBV13

DNA: TGTGCTAGTGGTTTGTCAGGGGCGTCCGGGGAGCTGTTTTTT
CDR3: CASGLSGASGELFF
size: few
J: TRBJ2-2
D: -
V: TRBV12-5

DNA: TGTGCCAGCAGTTACACGGGGGGTTCTAACTATGGCTACACCTTC
CDR3: CASSYTGGSNYGYTF
size: few
J: TRBJ1-2
D: -
V: TRBV6-5

DNA: TGTGCCAGCAGCCCGGCTAGACTAGCGGGACGTGAGACCCAGTACTTC
CDR3: CASSPARLAGRETQYF
size: -
J: TRBJ2-5
D: TRBD2
V: TRBV7-9

DNA: TGTGCCAGCAGTGCCGGCGGGGATACGCAGTATTTT
CDR3: CASSAGGDTQYF
size: few
J: TRBJ2-3
D: -
V: TRBV6-1

DNA: TGCAGTGCTAGGCAGGGCTCCGTGAACTATGGCTACACCTTC
CDR3: CSARQGSVNYGYTF
size: few
J: TRBJ1-2
D: -
V: TRBV20-1

DNA: TGTGCCAGTAGTCCTAAGGACAGGGATGTTAGTGGCTACACCTTC
CDR3: CASSPKDRDVSGYTF
size: -
J: TRBJ1-2
D: TRBD1
V: TRBV19

DNA: TGCAGTGCTAGAATGGGAATCCCTTCCAACCCCCTCCACTTT
CDR3: CSARMGIPSNPLHF
size: many
J: TRBJ1-6
D: -
V: TRBV20-1

DNA: TGTGCCAGCAGCTTAGAGGTCAGGGTCTACGAGCAGTACTTC
CDR3: CASSLEVRVYEQYF
size: many
J: TRBJ2-7
D: -
V: TRBV7-2

DNA: TGTGCCAGCAGCCCCGTAACACCTTCGCACACTGAAGCTTTCTTT
CDR3: CASSPVTPSHTEAFF
size: many
J: TRBJ1-1
D: -
V: TRBV6-2/TRBV6-3

DNA: TGCAGCGTTGAAGGTGCACACGGGACTAGGGACAATGAGCAGTTCTTC
CDR3: CSVEGAHGTRDNEQFF
size: few
J: TRBJ2-1
D: TRBD2
V: TRBV29-1

DNA: TGTGCCAGCAAGACTAGCGGGGCTAGCACAGATACGCAGTATTTT
CDR3: CASKTSGASTDTQYF
size: few
J: TRBJ2-3
D: TRBD2
V: TRBV12-3/TRBV12-4

DNA: TGTGCCAGCAGTTTAGCTCGACTAGCGGGGTGGTTCAGCGAGCAGTTCTTC
CDR3: CASSLARLAGWFSEQFF
size: many
J: TRBJ2-1
D: TRBD2
V: TRBV12-3/TRBV12-4

DNA: TGTGCCAGCAGACCACAGCTGTACGGGGACATCGCTTACAATGAGCAGTTCTTC
CDR3: CASRPQLYGDIAYNEQFF
size: -
J: TRBJ2-1
D: -
V: TRBV12-3/TRBV12-4

DNA: TGTGCCAGCAGCCCAACTGACAGCTATCAGCCCCAGCATTTT
CDR3: CASSPTDSYQPQHF
size: few
J: TRBJ1-5
D: -
V: TRBV9

DNA: TGTGCCACCAGCAGAGGTAAAGAAAACTTCAATCAGCCCCAGCATTTT
CDR3: CATSRGKENFNQPQHF
size: -
J: TRBJ1-5
D: -
V: TRBV15

DNA: TGTGCCAGCGTCCCCCGGGGCAGGGTGGATGGCTACACCTTC
CDR3: CASVPRGRVDGYTF
size: many
J: TRBJ1-2
D: -
V: TRBV6-1

DNA: TGCGCCAGCAGCCAACTGGACAGGGGCCCTGAGAACACTGAAGCTTTCTTT
CDR3: CASSQLDRGPENTEAFF
size: few
J: TRBJ1-1
D: TRBD1
V: TRBV4-1

DNA: TGTGCCAGCAGCCCGGGAGTGGTTTCCTACAATGAGCAGTTCTTC
CDR3: CASSPGVVSYNEQFF
size: many
J: TRBJ2-1
D: -
V: TRBV5-5

DNA: TGTGCCATCACAGGGGCTTGGGGCTACACCTTC
CDR3: CAITGAWGYTF
size: -
J: TRBJ1-2
D: -
V: TRBV10-3

DNA: TGCGCCAGCAGTGAGCGGGATGGTGGCTACACCTTC
CDR3: CASSERDGGYTF
size: -
J: TRBJ1-2
D: -
V: TRBV10-2

DNA: TGTGCCAGCAACTTAGTCGGGGAGGGAAACTACGAGCAGTACTTC
CDR3: CASNLVGEGNYEQYF
size: -
J: TRBJ2-7
D: TRBD2
V: TRBV7-6

DNA: TGCAGTGCTAGAGAACTAGCGGGGACCGCACGGGAGCAGTTCTTC
CDR3: CSARELAGTAREQFF
size: many
J: TRBJ2-1
D: TRBD2
V: TRBV20-1

DNA: TGTGCCAGCGTTCGGGGGGGTCGGGACCAAGAGACCCAGTACTTC
CDR3: CASVRGGRDQETQYF
size: many
J: TRBJ2-5
D: TRBD2
V: TRBV3-1

DNA: TGTGCCAGCAGTGGGGGGACAGTTGGGACCGGGGAGCTGTTTTTT
CDR3: CASSGGTVGTGELFF
size: many
J: TRBJ2-2
D: TRBD1
V: TRBV2

DNA: TGTGCCAGCAGCTTAGAAGCGGGGGGATCGAACACCGGGGAGCTGTTTTTT
CDR3: CASSLEAGGSNTGELFF
size: many
J: TRBJ2-2
D: TRBD2
V: TRBV5-5

DNA: TGCAGTGCGAGTACCGGGACTAGCGGTTCGGTCTTC
CDR3: CSASTGTSGSVF
size: -
J: TRBJ2-1
D: TRBD2
V: TRBV20-1

DNA: TGTGCCATCAGTGATTCTCGTGAAGGGAGGGAATCACCCCTCCACTTT
CDR3: CAISDSREGRESPLHF
size: few
J: TRBJ1-6
D: -
V: TRBV10-3

DNA: TGTGCCAGCAGCTCCCTCTCGACAGGGCCCCAAGAGACCCAGTACTTC
CDR3: CASSSLSTGPQETQYF
size: -
J: TRBJ2-5
D: TRBD1
V: TRBV7-6

DNA: TGTGCCAGCAGCTTGCCAGTCCCGAACACTGAAGCTTTCTTT
CDR3: CASSLPVPNTEAFF
size: many
J: TRBJ1-1
D: -
V: TRBV5-5

DNA: TGTGCCAGCAGCCCAACTAGCGGGGCTATCTACGAGCAGTACTTC
CDR3: CASSPTSGAIYEQYF
size: -
J: TRBJ2-7
D: TRBD2
V: TRBV3-1

DNA: TGTGCCAGCAGCTTCAACGACAGGCCTAGCCATGGCTACACCTTC
CDR3: CASSFNDRPSHGYTF
size: -
J: TRBJ1-2
D: -
V: TRBV7-9

DNA: TGCAGTGCTAGAGCGAGCCAGGGTGTAAGCTCCTACAATGAGCAGTTCTTC
CDR3: CSARASQGVSSYNEQFF
size: -
J: TRBJ2-1
D: -
V: TRBV20-1

DNA: TGTGCCAGCAGCCAAGCCTCGGGCGAGCAGTACTTC
CDR3: CASSQASGEQYF
size: many
J: TRBJ2-7
D: -
V: TRBV3-1

DNA: TGCAGTGCTAGTGGAGGGGCCGAGACCCAGTACTTC
CDR3: CSASGGAETQYF
size: many
J: TRBJ2-5
D: -
V: TRBV20-1

DNA: TGTGCCAGCAGAAGAGACAGGTCGGGCACTGAAGCTTTCTTT
CDR3: CASRRDRSGTEAFF
size: many
J: TRBJ1-1
D: -
V: TRBV2

DNA: TGTGCCTGGAGAGACAGGGTTGGGGAGACCCAGTACTTC
CDR3: CAWRDRVGETQYF
size: many
J: TRBJ2-5
D: TRBD1
V: TRBV30

DNA: TGTGCCAGCAGTTTGTATTTCGACAGGGACAATGAGCAGTTCTTC
CDR3: CASSLYFDRDNEQFF
size: many
J: TRBJ2-1
D: TRBD1
V: TRBV27

DNA: TGCGCCAGCAGCCAATCAGGGGTCTGGAATTCACCCCTCCACTTT
CDR3: CASSQSGVWNSPLHF
size: -
J: TRBJ1-6
D: -
V: TRBV4-3

DNA: TGTGCCAGCAGCGTCCGGAACACTGAAGCTTTCTTT
CDR3: CASSVRNTEAFF
size: few
J: TRBJ1-1
D: -
V: TRBV9

DNA: TGTGCCTGGAGCGGACGGGGCTATAATTCACCCCTCCACTTT
CDR3: CAWSGRGYNSPLHF
size: -
J: TRBJ1-6
D: -
V: TRBV30

DNA: TGTGCCAGTAGCCAAACCCGAAGGACCGCTGGGAACTATGGCTACACCTTC
CDR3: CASSQTRRTAGNYGYTF
size: -
J: TRBJ1-2
D: -
V: TRBV19

DNA: TGTGCCAGCAGCTTAGCGCTCGGGGTCTACCACGAGCAGTACTTC
CDR3: CASSLALGVYHEQYF
size: many
J: TRBJ2-7
D: -
V: TRBV7-8

DNA: TGTGCCAGCAGTGAGAGGGTTGACGAGACCCAGTACTTC
CDR3: CASSERVDETQYF
size: -
J: TRBJ2-5
D: -
V: TRBV6-1

DNA: TGTGCCAGCAGCCAGGGACCGAGCTCCTACGAGCAGTACTTC
CDR3: CASSQGPSSYEQYF
size: many
J: TRBJ2-7
D: -
V: TRBV3-1

DNA: TGTGCCAGCAGTAAAAGGCAGGGGATACAGCCCCAGCATTTT
CDR3: CASSKRQGIQPQHF
size: many
J: TRBJ1-5
D: -
V: TRBV6-1

DNA: TGTGCCAGCAGCCCAACGTACGCGGGGACGGGGGCCAACGTCCTGACTTTC
CDR3: CASSPTYAGTGANVLTF
size: -
J: TRBJ2-6
D: -
V: TRBV11-2

DNA: TGTGCCAGCAGCTTCTTGCAGGGAGATGAGCAGTTCTTC
CDR3: CASSFLQGDEQFF
size: many
J: TRBJ2-1
D: -
V: TRBV5-6

DNA: TGTGCCAGCAGTGAAGGCGGTAGAAGTAATGAAAAACTGTTTTTT
CDR3: CASSEGGRSNEKLFF
size: few
J: TRBJ1-4
D: -
V: TRBV2